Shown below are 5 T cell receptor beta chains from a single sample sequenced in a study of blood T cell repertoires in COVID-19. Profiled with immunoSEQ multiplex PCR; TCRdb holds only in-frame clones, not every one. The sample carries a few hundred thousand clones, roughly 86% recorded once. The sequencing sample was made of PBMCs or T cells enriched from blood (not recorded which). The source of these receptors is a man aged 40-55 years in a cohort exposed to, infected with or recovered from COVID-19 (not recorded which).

The CDR3, as DNA: TGTGCCAGCAGCTTAGGACCGGGGTACAAAAACATTCAGTACTTC. As protein: CASSLGPGYKNIQYF. The gene calls are TRBV7-2 and TRBJ2-4, with D tentatively TRBD2 (5 bases). The V gene's germline CDR1 is SGHTA and CDR2 FQGNSA. There are 15 residues in the CDR3. Trimming took 1 base from V and 3 from J, leaving 10 bases between them.

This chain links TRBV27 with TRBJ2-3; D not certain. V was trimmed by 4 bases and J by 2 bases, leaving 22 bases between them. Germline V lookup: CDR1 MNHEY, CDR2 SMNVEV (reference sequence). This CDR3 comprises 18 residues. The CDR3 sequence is CASSSPPRSFTLTDTQYF. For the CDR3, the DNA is TGTGCCAGCAGTTCCCCACCCCGCTCGTTTACTCTCACAGATACGCAGTATTTT.

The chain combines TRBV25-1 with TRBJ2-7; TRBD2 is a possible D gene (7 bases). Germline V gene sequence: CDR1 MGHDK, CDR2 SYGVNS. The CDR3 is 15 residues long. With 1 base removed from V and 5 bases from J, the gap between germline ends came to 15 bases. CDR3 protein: CASSEWGQGRDEQYF. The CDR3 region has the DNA TGTGCCAGCAGTGAATGGGGGCAGGGGAGGGACGAGCAGTACTTC.

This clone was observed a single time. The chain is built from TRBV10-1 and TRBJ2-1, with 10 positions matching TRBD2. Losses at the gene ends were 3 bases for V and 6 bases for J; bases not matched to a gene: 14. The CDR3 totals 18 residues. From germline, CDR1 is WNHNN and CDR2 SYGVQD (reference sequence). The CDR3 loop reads CASSDRIQREGRRNEQFF. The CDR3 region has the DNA TGCGCCAGCAGTGACCGAATCCAGCGGGAGGGCCGTCGCAATGAGCAGTTCTTC.

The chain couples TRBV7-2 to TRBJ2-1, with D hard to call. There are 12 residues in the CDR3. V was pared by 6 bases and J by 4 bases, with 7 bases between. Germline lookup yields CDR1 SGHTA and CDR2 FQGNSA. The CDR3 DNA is TGTGCCAGCAGTACAGCTTACAATGAGCAGTTCTTC. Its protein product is CASSTAYNEQFF.